These 16 T cell receptor beta chains share one sample of origin, sequenced in a study of shared clonotypes between healthy human individuals. Sequencing used immunoSEQ multiplex PCR; TCRdb keeps in-frame clones, though not all of them. The table has approximately 470,000 clones, around 85% seen once. The specimen was PBMCs. These receptors originate from a woman between 40 and 55 years old in good health. Some clones in this sample may be carry-over from other donors' samples.

This clone came up many times. V gene TRBV30 combines with J gene TRBJ1-6; TRBD1 is a possible D gene (5 bases). CDR3 size: 14 residues. Germline V gene sequence: CDR1 GTSNPN, CDR2 SVGIG (reference sequence). Trimming cost V 5 bases and J 7 bases, with 15 bases left between them. Written as DNA, the CDR3 is TGTGCCTGGCAGGTGGGGACCGAGAATTCACCCCTCCACTTT. It is translated as CAWQVGTENSPLHF.

This sequence joins TRBV18 and TRBJ2-7; D uncertain. CDR3 size: 14 residues. Germline CDR1 reads KGHSH; CDR2 reads LQKENI. The ends were cut back, 0 bases at V and 2 bases at J, with 8 bases in the middle. The CDR3 bases are TGTGCCAGCTCACCACCTTACTTTACCTACGAGCAGTACTTC. It specifies CASSPPYFTYEQYF.

The chain links TRBV7-2 to TRBJ2-7, with 9 bases matching TRBD2. This CDR3 is 13 amino acids long. Unmatched junction bases numbered 1, after V lost 1 base and J lost 6 bases. In germline, CDR1 is SGHTA, CDR2 FQGNSA. The CDR3 DNA is TGTGCCAGCAGCTTAGTGCGGGAGGGCGAGCAGTACTTC. Translating it yields CASSLVREGEQYF.

In the case of this clone: The identical CDR3 is also encoded by other nucleotide sequences in the sample. The rearrangement uses TRBV28 and TRBJ1-1; D is ambiguous. The CDR3 has 13 residues. CDR1 is MDHEN and CDR2 is SYDVKM in the germline V gene. V shed 6 bases and J shed 4 bases, with 12 bases lying between them. CDR3 in amino acids: CASSPTSFTEAFF. Written as DNA, the CDR3 is TGTGCCAGCAGCCCCACGAGCTTCACTGAAGCTTTCTTT.

Comments on this clone: Distinct nucleotide sequences in the sample also encode this CDR3. The V call is TRBV18, the J call TRBJ1-5; no clear D. This CDR3 has 14 amino acids. The germline V gene encodes CDR1 KGHSH and CDR2 LQKENI. Trimming cost V 4 bases and J 2 bases, with 9 bases left between them. Here the CDR3 reads CASSQGLGNQPQHF. CDR3 DNA: TGTGCCAGCTCACAGGGTCTCGGCAATCAGCCCCAGCATTTT. Combining the CDR3 with reference TRBV18 and TRBJ1-5 gives the whole variable domain NAGVMQNPRHLVRRRGQEARLRCSPMKGHSHVYWYRQLPEEGLKFMVYLQKENIIDESGMPKERFSAEFPKEGPSILRIQQVVRGDSAAYFCASSQGLGNQPQHFGDGTRLSIL.

This chain connects TRBV6-1 to TRBJ2-2; D remains ambiguous. This CDR3 has 18 amino acids. The germline gives CDR1 MNHNS, CDR2 SASEGT. The V end lost 2 bases, the J end lost 5 bases, and 21 bases lay between the germline ends. The CDR3 nucleotides read TGTGCCAGCAGTGAACTGGTAAATTGGGTCCTCGATACCGGGGAGCTGTTTTTT. It yields the protein CASSELVNWVLDTGELFF.

The J gene is TRBJ1-3, the V gene TRBV28; D gene uncertain. This CDR3 comprises 13 residues. Germline CDR1 and CDR2: MDHEN and SYDVKM. The ends were cut back, 6 bases at V and 4 bases at J, with 10 bases in the middle. In DNA form, the CDR3 reads TGTGCCAGCAGGCCCGCCTTAGGAAACACCATATATTTT. Its translation: CASRPALGNTIYF.

The chain uses TRBV28 and TRBJ1-4; maybe TRBD1 (5 bases). The CDR3 is 13 amino acids. The V and J ends lost 5 bases and 7 bases respectively, with 11 bases between them. Per the germline V gene, CDR1 is MDHEN and CDR2 is SYDVKM. The CDR3 DNA follows: TGTGCCAGCAGTAACAGCGGGGGTGAAAAACTGTTTTTT. Translating gives CASSNSGGEKLFF.

Regarding this clone: A read error is the likely source, as a far larger clone sits one nucleotide away. The chain carries TRBV5-1 and TRBJ1-5, with D tentatively TRBD1 (5 bases). CDR3 length: 13 amino acids. In germline, CDR1 is SGHRS, CDR2 YFSETQ. Trimming pared 4 bases from V and 6 bases from J, leaving 11 bases between. The CDR3 DNA is TGCGCCAGCAGCCTGGACGGGGGTCAGCCCCAGCATTTT. Encoded protein: CASSLDGGQPQHF. The whole variable domain, filled in from reference TRBV5-1 and TRBJ1-5, reads KAGVTQTPRYLIKTRGQQVTLSCSPISGHRSVSWYQQTPGQGLQFLFEYFSETQRNKGNFPGRFSGRQFSNSRSEMNVSTLELGDSALYLCASSLDGGQPQHFGDGTRLSIL.

Remarks on this clone: A far more abundant clone sits one base away, making this likely a read error. The chain joins TRBV28 to TRBJ2-5; 9 positions agree with TRBD1. The end of the DNA aligns better with TRBJ2-7, so the J call may be wrong. Germline lookup yields CDR1 MDHEN and CDR2 SYDVKM. The CDR3 length is 15 residues. For the CDR3, the DNA is TGTGCCAGCAGTTTAGTTTACAGGGGGCATATCGAGCAGTACTTC. Encoded protein: CASSLVYRGHIEQYF.

V usage is TRBV25-1 and J usage is TRBJ2-1; 7 nucleotides align to TRBD1. This CDR3 contains 16 residues. The J segment lost 5 bases and the V segment lost 4 bases, leaving 11 bases of the junction unmatched. Germline loops: CDR1 MGHDK, CDR2 SYGVNS. The CDR3 DNA reads as TGTGCCAGCAGTGTGGGACAGTATGGACCAAACAATGAGCAGTTCTTC. Protein: CASSVGQYGPNNEQFF.

The J gene is TRBJ2-5, the V gene TRBV2; no clear D. Per germline, CDR1 SNHLY and CDR2 FYNNEI. CDR3 length: 11 residues. Trimming removed 5 bases at V and 4 bases at J, with 5 bases between. The DNA for the CDR3 is TGTGCCAGCAGTCTTGGAGAGACCCAGTACTTC. Translated: CASSLGETQYF.

This clone was recorded once. The chain couples TRBV18 to TRBJ1-2; 8 bases agree with TRBD1. CDR3 length: 14 residues. The trim removed 0 bases at V and 8 bases at J, leaving 5 bases unmatched. The V gene's germline CDR1 is KGHSH and CDR2 LQKENI. The CDR3 loop is CASSPPPDREGYTF. The CDR3 DNA follows: TGTGCCAGCTCACCACCTCCGGACAGGGAAGGCTACACCTTC.

This clone has a handful of counts. The rearrangement joins TRBV30 to TRBJ1-6; D remains ambiguous. Germline CDR1 and CDR2: GTSNPN and SVGIG (reference sequence). CDR3 length equals 13 residues. Trimming cost V 4 bases and J 8 bases, with 12 bases left between them. The CDR3 is CAWNLAVHSPLHF. DNA for the CDR3: TGTGCCTGGAATTTGGCAGTACATTCACCCCTCCACTTT.

This clone was picked up one time. This sequence joins TRBV5-4 and TRBJ2-2; D might be TRBD1 or TRBD2, each matching 5 bases. CDR1 SGHNT and CDR2 YYREEE come from the germline V gene (reference sequence). V was shortened by 0 bases and J by 7 bases, with 10 bases between the two germline ends. This CDR3 is 14 amino acids long. The CDR3 region is CASSLAGHVGELFF. The CDR3 nucleotides read TGTGCCAGCAGCTTGGCGGGGCATGTCGGGGAGCTGTTTTTT.

Note on this clone: One base separates it from a far larger clone, so it is likely a read error. The CDR3 here is CAIRLYANTEDFF. CDR3 nucleotides: TGTGCCATCAGACTGTACGCGAACACTGAAGATTTCTTT. J is TRBJ1-1 and V is TRBV10-3; D is ambiguous. The CDR3 sequence is 13 residues long. Germline V CDR1 and CDR2: ENHRY, SYGVKD.